The clone carrying this T cell receptor beta chain was counted a few times. As for time point: persistent/refractory GD, antithyroid drugs over 5 years with positive TRAb. Scientists built the TCR library using RNA that was extracted from PBMCs. The sample is drawn from a study of regulatory T cells in long-lasting Graves disease. For TCR beta, libraries came from iRepertoire HTBI primers and Arm-PCR of CDR3 regions. TCRdb re-analysed the multiplex PCR reads in MiXCR, keeping a single row per CDR3 protein. The table records a few hundred thousand distinct CDR3 sequences, about a quarter of them present only once. Sequencing used peripheral blood mononuclear cells (PBMCs), obtained when the disease was refractory, from a patient treated with antithyroid drugs. This TCR was recovered from a female donor with Graves disease.

CDR3 region: CSASMGGRLLEQYF. CDR3 nucleotide sequence: TGCAGTGCTAGTATGGGGGGGAGGCTACTCGAGCAGTACTTC. The genes are TRBV20-1 and TRBJ2-7, with TRBD2 identical over 7 bases. J was trimmed by 6 bases and V by 3 bases; bases with no gene match: 11. This CDR3 spans 14 amino acids. The germline V gene has CDR1 DFQATT and CDR2 SNEGSKA (reference sequence).